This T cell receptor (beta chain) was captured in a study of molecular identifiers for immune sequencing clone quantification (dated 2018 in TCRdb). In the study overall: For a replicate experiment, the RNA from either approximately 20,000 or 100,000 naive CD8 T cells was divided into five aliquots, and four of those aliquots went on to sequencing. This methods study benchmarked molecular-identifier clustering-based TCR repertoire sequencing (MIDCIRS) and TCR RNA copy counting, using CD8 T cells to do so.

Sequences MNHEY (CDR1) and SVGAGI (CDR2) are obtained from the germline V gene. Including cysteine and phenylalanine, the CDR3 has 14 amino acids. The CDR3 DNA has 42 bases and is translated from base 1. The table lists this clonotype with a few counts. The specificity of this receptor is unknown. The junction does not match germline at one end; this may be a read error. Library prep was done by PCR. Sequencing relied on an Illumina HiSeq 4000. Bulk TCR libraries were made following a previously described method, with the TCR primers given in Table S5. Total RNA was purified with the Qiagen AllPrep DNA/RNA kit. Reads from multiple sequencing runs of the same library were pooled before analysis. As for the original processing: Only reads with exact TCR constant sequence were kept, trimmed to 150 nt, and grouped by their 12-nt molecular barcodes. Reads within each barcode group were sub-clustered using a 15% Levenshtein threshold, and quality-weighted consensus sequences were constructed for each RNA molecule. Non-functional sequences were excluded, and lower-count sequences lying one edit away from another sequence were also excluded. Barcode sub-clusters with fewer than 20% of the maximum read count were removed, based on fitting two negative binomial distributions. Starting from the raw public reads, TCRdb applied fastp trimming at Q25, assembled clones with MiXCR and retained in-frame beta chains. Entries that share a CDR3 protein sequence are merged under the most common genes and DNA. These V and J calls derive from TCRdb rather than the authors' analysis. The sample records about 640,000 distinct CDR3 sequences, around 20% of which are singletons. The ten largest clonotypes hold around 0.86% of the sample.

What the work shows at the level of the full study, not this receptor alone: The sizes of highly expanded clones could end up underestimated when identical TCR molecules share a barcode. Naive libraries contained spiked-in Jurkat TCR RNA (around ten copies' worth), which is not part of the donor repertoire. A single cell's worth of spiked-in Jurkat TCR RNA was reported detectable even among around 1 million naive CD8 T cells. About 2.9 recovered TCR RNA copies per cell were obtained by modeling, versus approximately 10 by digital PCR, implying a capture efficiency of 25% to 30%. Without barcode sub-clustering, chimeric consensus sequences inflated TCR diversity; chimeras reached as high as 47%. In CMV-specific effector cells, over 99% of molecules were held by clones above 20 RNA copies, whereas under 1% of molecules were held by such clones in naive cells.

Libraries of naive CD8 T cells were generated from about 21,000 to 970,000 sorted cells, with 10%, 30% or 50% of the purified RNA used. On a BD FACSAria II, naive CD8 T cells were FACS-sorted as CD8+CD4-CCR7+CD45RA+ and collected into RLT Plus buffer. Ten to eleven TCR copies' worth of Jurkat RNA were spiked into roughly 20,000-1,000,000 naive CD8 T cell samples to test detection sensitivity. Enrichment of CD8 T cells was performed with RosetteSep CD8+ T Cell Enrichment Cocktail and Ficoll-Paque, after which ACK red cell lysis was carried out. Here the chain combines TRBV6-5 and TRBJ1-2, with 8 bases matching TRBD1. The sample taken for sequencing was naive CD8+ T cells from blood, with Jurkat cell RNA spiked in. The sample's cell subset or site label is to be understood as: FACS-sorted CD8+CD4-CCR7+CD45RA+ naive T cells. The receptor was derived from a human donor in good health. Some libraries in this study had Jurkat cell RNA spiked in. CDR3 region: CASSYSLGTGQGDF. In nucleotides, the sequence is TGTGCCAGCAGTTACTCCTTAGGGACAGGACAAGGGGACTTC.